The rows below give T cell receptor beta chains drawn from one sample of a study of T cell changes during pregnancy in multiple sclerosis. Some clones are missing from TCRdb's copy, which holds only in-frame ones; the method was immunoSEQ multiplex PCR. The table shows under 100,000 clones, with 80% to 95% occurring only once. The specimen comprised peripheral blood, sampled in the first trimester of pregnancy. The receptor set was obtained from a female donor in good health, enrolled as a control in a pregnancy study. Each CDR3 is given without its conserved first and last residue. D genes are given only for firm matches.

j_call d_call v_call cdr3_aa
TRBJ2-7 . TRBV4-1 ASSVRRGTHEQY
TRBJ1-1 . TRBV5-1 ASAVQGGMNTEAF
TRBJ1-1 . TRBV9 ASGGGPISADTEAF
TRBJ1-2 TRBD1 TRBV5-1 ASSLVGQGAGGYT
TRBJ2-7 . TRBV7-9 ASRSGEYEQY
TRBJ2-4 TRBD1 TRBV5-6 ASSLTGVGIQY
TRBJ1-2 . TRBV7-9 ASSPQGYGYT
TRBJ1-2 . TRBV7-2 ASSPELQDLGYGYT
TRBJ1-2 . TRBV29-1 SVQGSGYT
TRBJ2-2 TRBD1 TRBV28 ASSSEVMRWTGSNTGELF
TRBJ1-2 TRBD1 TRBV7-9 ASSGLGQGPYGYT
TRBJ2-1 TRBD2 TRBV28 ASGPGTSVPNEQF
TRBJ1-2 TRBD1 TRBV2 ASSDGTGYFGYT
TRBJ2-1 TRBD2 TRBV15 ATSRAGGLAGGRQF
TRBJ1-4 . TRBV15 ATSRGGGKEEKLF
TRBJ2-7 TRBD2 TRBV6-1 ASGPDSGIEQY
TRBJ2-1 . TRBV4-1 ASSQADSGASSYNEQF
TRBJ2-3 TRBD2 TRBV29-1 SVEDLGSASGEPYTQY
TRBJ1-3 TRBD1 TRBV14 ASSQDITPGQGSGNTIY
TRBJ2-7 . TRBV7-2 ASARGGQVSSYEQY
TRBJ1-6 TRBD1 TRBV6-4 ASSRTGINSPLH
TRBJ2-6 . TRBV27 ASSLSNSGANVLT
TRBJ2-7 TRBD1 TRBV5-4 ASSDPGQGDYEQY
TRBJ2-7 TRBD1 TRBV28 ASSPWGTGNDGQY
TRBJ2-1 . TRBV9 ASSVAQGPEQF
TRBJ1-4 . TRBV5-5 ASSLGSRVSSEKLF
TRBJ2-1 . TRBV18 ASSPQRSEWF
TRBJ2-1 TRBD2 TRBV7-3 ASSLNSGGLGEQF
TRBJ2-1 . TRBV11-2 ASSYRQAPYNEQF
TRBJ1-1 . TRBV18 ASSPGANRDLPIQAF
TRBJ1-4 TRBD1 TRBV6-1 ASRMGTAQEKLF
TRBJ2-1 . TRBV14 ASSPRDLANEQF
TRBJ2-7 TRBD1 TRBV4-1 ASSQTGTGNYEQY
TRBJ1-5 . TRBV27 ASSLSRGARSNQPQH
TRBJ1-2 . TRBV27 ASSTPGRDGYT
TRBJ2-7 . TRBV9 ASSLMEDISYEQY
TRBJ1-2 . TRBV6-4 ASSDPKGGGYT
TRBJ2-7 . TRBV5-5 ASSFTVLSSYEQY
TRBJ1-2 . TRBV25-1 ASSVGVGYT
TRBJ1-2 TRBD1 TRBV28 ASSSQYRGRFLVLRYT
TRBJ1-2 . TRBV1 TSSPPRTGGGRGYT
TRBJ2-5 . TRBV25-1 ASSERQYQETQY
TRBJ2-1 . TRBV7-2 ASRGGGGLSNEQF
TRBJ2-7 . TRBV19 ASSMRGSAYEQY
TRBJ1-2 . TRBV12-5 ASGQGSAGYT
TRBJ2-5 . TRBV6-6 ASRTQGGKETQY
TRBJ2-7 TRBD1 TRBV30 AWTDRDYEQY
TRBJ1-2 . TRBV5-6 ASSLAIRQSYGYT
TRBJ2-3 . TRBV27 ASSRGWSRSTDTQY
TRBJ1-2 . TRBV29-1 SVEAGGYT
TRBJ1-5 TRBD1 TRBV4-2 ASSPTDRGKDQPQH
TRBJ1-1 . TRBV15 ATSRVLHTEAF
TRBJ2-1 . TRBV28 ASGQPGDRGDEQF
TRBJ1-2 . TRBV19 ASSNRQYGYT